This T cell receptor beta chain is from a study of blood T cell repertoires in COVID-19. CDR3 length: 16 amino acids. Per germline, CDR1 MNHEY and CDR2 SVGEGT. V lost 4 bases and J 0 bases, leaving 12 bases between the germline ends. Here immunoSEQ multiplex PCR was the method, and the copy in TCRdb shows in-frame clones only, minus some. This repertoire shows roughly 190,000 clones, less than 90% found once; its top ten account for less than 1.5%. The sequencing sample was made of peripheral blood. The clonotype was recovered from a young man with acute or convalescent COVID-19. This rearrangement joins TRBV6-2 or TRBV6-3 to TRBJ1-4; no reliable D call. CDR3 loop: CASSSAAGATNEKLFF. The CDR3 DNA is TGTGCCAGCAGTTCCGCGGCCGGTGCAACTAATGAAAAACTGTTTTTT.